What follows are 9 T cell receptor beta chains derived from one specimen sequenced in a study of metastatic and nonmetastatic thyroid tumors. Thyroid surgery had not been preceded by any treatment in any patient. Using MiXCR, TCRdb re-called clones from the PCR reads. The sample contains fewer than 40,000 clones, roughly 30% of which appear only once. The specimen sequenced was blood. These receptors were taken from a female donor with papillary thyroid cancer or a benign thyroid nodule (not recorded which). Some clones in this sample may be carry-over from other donors' samples.

This clone was counted at least ten times. The chain recombines TRBV6-1 with TRBJ1-5; 11 nucleotides align to TRBD1. The CDR3 is 14 residues long. CDR1 is MNHNS and CDR2 is SASEGT in the germline V gene. The trim removed 6 bases at V and 7 bases at J, leaving 5 bases unmatched. CDR3 sequence (DNA): TGTGCCAGCAGGAACGGACAGGGGGCCCAGCCCCAGCATTTT. Translating gives CASRNGQGAQPQHF.

This clone has more than one count but fewer than ten. The chain uses TRBV5-4 and TRBJ2-5; D is uncertain. CDR1 SGHNT and CDR2 YYREEE come from the germline V gene (reference sequence). The V gene lost 4 bases and the J gene lost 2 bases, with 6 bases spanning the gap. The CDR3 covers 12 residues. The CDR3 DNA reads TGTGCCAGCAGCGATCAGCAAGAGACCCAGTACTTC. Amino acids: CASSDQQETQYF.

The table lists this clone with many counts. The gene calls are TRBV18 and TRBJ1-5; D not certain. This CDR3 has 17 residues. Trimming took off 3 bases at V and 0 bases at J, with 15 bases between the two ends. Germline CDR1 reads KGHSH; CDR2 reads LQKENI. In nucleotides, the CDR3 is TGTGCCAGCTCACCGCGGATGGTTAGCGATAGCAATCAGCCCCAGCATTTT. This encodes CASSPRMVSDSNQPQHF. Based on the CDR3 plus reference TRBV18 and TRBJ1-5, the full variable domain is NAGVMQNPRHLVRRRGQEARLRCSPMKGHSHVYWYRQLPEEGLKFMVYLQKENIIDESGMPKERFSAEFPKEGPSILRIQQVVRGDSAAYFCASSPRMVSDSNQPQHFGDGTRLSIL.

This clone was recorded many times. The chain links TRBV6-1 to TRBJ1-2; possible D gene TRBD1, 5 bases. Trimming pared 0 bases from V and 2 bases from J, leaving 13 bases between. CDR1 MNHNS and CDR2 SASEGT come from the germline V gene. The CDR3 covers 16 residues. The CDR3, as DNA: TGTGCCAGCAGTGAAGCCCGGGGGACGACAAACTATGGCTACACCTTC. Translating gives CASSEARGTTNYGYTF.

This clone was counted many times. The chain links TRBV7-9 to TRBJ1-4; perhaps TRBD1 as D (6 bases). Germline CDR1 and CDR2: SEHNR and FQNEAQ (reference sequence). Trimming removed 5 bases from V and 7 bases from J, with 26 bases in between. The CDR3 is made up of 18 amino acids. The CDR3 bases are TGTGCCAGCAGCCCAGGGGCGACAGCTCTACGCCCGACTGAAAAACTGTTTTTT. This translates into CASSPGATALRPTEKLFF.

In its sample, this clone was seen many times. The chain is built from TRBV7-9 and TRBJ2-7; 10 nucleotides agree with TRBD1. The V segment lost 3 bases and the J segment 5 bases; nucleotides outside the gene matches: 7. CDR1 is SEHNR and CDR2 is FQNEAQ in the germline V gene (reference sequence). The CDR3 length is 15 residues. The CDR3 DNA follows: TGTGCCAGCAGCTTCGCCGGGACAGGGGTTGACGAGCAGTACTTC. Amino acid sequence: CASSFAGTGVDEQYF.

The chain's CDR3 is CASSLERQHVEQYF. The CDR3 DNA is TGTGCCAGCAGTTTGGAGCGACAGCACGTCGAGCAGTACTTC. The chain couples TRBV28 to TRBJ2-7, with D tentatively TRBD1 (5 bases). V was clipped by 3 bases and J by 6 bases, with 15 bases between them. This CDR3 comprises 14 residues. CDR1 and CDR2 (germline): MDHEN, SYDVKM.

This clone has only a few counts. This chain uses TRBV4-1 with TRBJ1-1; D may be TRBD1 (5 bases). This CDR3 region has 15 residues. V was pared by 4 bases and J by 4 bases, with 16 bases between. Per germline, CDR1 MGHRA and CDR2 YSYEKL. CDR3 loop: CASSPTYRLSTEAFF. CDR3 nucleotide sequence: TGCGCCAGCAGCCCTACCTACAGGTTGAGCACTGAAGCTTTCTTT.

This clone was seen repeatedly, ten times or more. The chain joins TRBV18 to TRBJ2-1; D remains unclear. Trimming left V 8 bases short and J 0 bases short, with 14 bases between. This CDR3 comprises 15 residues. Germline-derived CDR1 and CDR2 are KGHSH and LQKENI. The CDR3 protein is CASRSSRSSYNEQFF. CDR3 nucleotide sequence: TGTGCCAGCCGAAGTAGCCGGAGCTCCTACAATGAGCAGTTCTTC.